The T cell receptor beta chain under discussion was sequenced for a study of CD8+CD57+ T cells in acquired aplastic anemia. Study-wide context: Around 3.2 ug was the average amount of DNA from sorted CD4+ and CD8+ cells. Study conclusions and caveats: Any difference that existed in CD8+ Simpson's diversity between patients and controls was not significant.

Profiling of TCR beta VDJ combinations and CDR3 sequences used genomic DNA as template. Each CDR3 protein gets one entry after TCRdb re-called the reads with MiXCR. The sample includes about 400,000 distinct CDR3 sequences, 65% to 80% seen only once; the top ten take 3.5% to 4.5%. The sample holds many counts of this clonotype. Its antigen is undetermined. The CDR3 length is 14 residues. Trimming pared 2 bases from V and 5 bases from J, leaving 12 bases between. The germline gives CDR1 LNHDA, CDR2 SQIVND (reference sequence). The clonotype was recovered from a human donor in good health, serving as a control. V is TRBV19 and J is TRBJ1-1; D may be TRBD1 (5 bases). Sequencing was performed on sorted CD4+, CD8+, or CD8+CD57+ T cells (not recorded which) from PBMCs. CDR3 DNA sequence: TGTGCCAGTAGTATAATGAGGGGTGGAACTGAAGCTTTCTTT. Amino acid sequence: CASSIMRGGTEAFF.